This entry features one TCR beta chain sequence. The CDR3 runs to 14 residues. The V gene's germline CDR1 is GTSNPN and CDR2 SVGIG (reference sequence). V was pared by 3 bases and J by 2 bases, with 14 bases between. This record comes from a study of radiation and T cells in renal cell carcinoma. Time point described: blood 4 weeks post-SBRT, at nephrectomy. Stated treatment: 15 Gy SBRT to primary tumor, nephrectomy 4 weeks later. Clones were sequenced by immunoSEQ multiplex PCR, and TCRdb holds only the in-frame ones, with some missing. Seen here are approximately 90,000 clones, roughly 80% observed once, and the top ten hold approximately 9.6%.

The TCR originated in a man aged 50-59 years with renal cell carcinoma. The V call is TRBV30, the J call TRBJ2-7; possibly TRBD1 for D (6 bases). This specimen consisted of blood, obtained from a patient whose treatment included radiotherapy and nephrectomy. Here the CDR3 reads CAWRQRDTAYEQYF. The CDR3 DNA reads TGTGCCTGGAGACAACGGGACACGGCCTACGAGCAGTACTTC.